This T cell receptor beta chain was identified in a study of human T cells and chemical hapten exposure. Study-wide results and limits: Against controls, expanded TCRs gave rise to significantly more large CDR3 similarity clusters.

Documented time point: patch test 3, about 24 weeks after DPC sensitization. Treatment: therapeutic diphenylcyclopropenone sensitization with weekly scalp DPC. Germline V gene data show CDR1 as SQVTM and CDR2 as ANQGSEA. This CDR3 is built from 10 residues. Trimming took 8 bases from V and 1 from J, leaving 4 bases between them. With respect to this clonotype: Its antigen remains unidentified.

The library attached unique molecular identifiers to individual cDNA molecules. TCRdb recomputed calls from the RACE reads with MiXCR, one row per CDR3 protein. The data contain about 71,000 distinct CDR3 sequences, approximately 12% of them singletons. The J gene is TRBJ2-3, the V gene TRBV29-1; no definite D call. The clonotype comes from a woman aged 50 to 60 with alopecia areata. Some clones in this sample may be carry-over from other donors' samples. This specimen consisted of whole blood, obtained in connection with sensitization to the hapten diphenylcyclopropenone (DPC). CDR3 nucleotide sequence: TGCAGCTTGCGCACAGATACGCAGTATTTT. It codes for CSLRTDTQYF.